A selection of T cell receptor beta chains follows, all from one sample in a study of T cells in Graves' hyperthyroidism and ophthalmopathy. Using its own MiXCR run on the multiplex PCR reads, TCRdb lists one record per CDR3 protein. This table holds about 560,000 distinct CDR3 sequences, approximately 44% found once. The source material was peripheral blood or thyroid tissue (not recorded which). The origin of the receptors is a woman younger than 30 with Graves' hyperthyroidism. Both conserved end residues are part of each CDR3. The D gene is left open where the match is weak. Where a row states a size, it is once, few, many or the class of an expanded clone; other rows omit it.

DNA,CDR3,D,J,V,size
TGTGCCAGCAGCTTGCCTGGAGGAGGGGGATACTACGAGCAGTACTTC,CASSLPGGGGYYEQYF,.,TRBJ2-7,TRBV7-8,.
TGTGCCAGCAGTGTGTCGGCCAGGGGGAGCACTGAAGCTTTCTTT,CASSVSARGSTEAFF,TRBD1,TRBJ1-1,TRBV2,.
TGTGCCAGCAGTACCGGGCGGGGGCTGAAGGAAAAACTGTTTTTT,CASSTGRGLKEKLFF,.,TRBJ1-4,TRBV12-3/TRBV12-4,.
TGCAGCTTAGTTCCGCTAGAGAACACTGAAGCTTTCTTT,CSLVPLENTEAFF,.,TRBJ1-1,TRBV29-1,.
TGTGCCAGCAGCAGACGCTATGGCTACACCTTC,CASSRRYGYTF,.,TRBJ1-2,TRBV12-3/TRBV12-4,many
TGTGCCAGCAGGCGCCGGGACAGGAACACTGAAGCTTTCTTT,CASRRRDRNTEAFF,TRBD1,TRBJ1-1,TRBV10-3,.
TGTGCCAGCAGCGCCACGGGCTACACCTTC,CASSATGYTF,.,TRBJ1-2,TRBV9,.
TGTGCCACCAGCAGAGACCTCGGACAGCCCCAGTACTTC,CATSRDLGQPQYF,.,TRBJ2-7,TRBV15,once
TGTGCCATCAGTGGTGCGGGCGAGCAGTACTTC,CAISGAGEQYF,.,TRBJ2-7,TRBV10-3,.
TGCAGCGTAGTTCTGGGCGGGCATGGCTACACCTTC,CSVVLGGHGYTF,.,TRBJ1-2,TRBV29-1,once